Described below is a single TCR beta chain sequence and its context. This record comes from a study of Ad26.COV2.S vaccination and SARS-CoV-2 variants. Study-wide background: Within the COV1001 Ad26.COV2.S trial arm, the donor was enrolled.

Noted treatment: roughly 18 received Ad26.COV2.S at low or high dose, single or two shots; 5 received placebo; per-sample allocation not given. The samples were gathered on day 63 after the first injection of vaccine or placebo. TCRdb's table, derived via immunoSEQ multiplex PCR, lists solely in-frame clones and lacks some. The sample lists some 350,000 clones; 80% to 90% were seen once. The CDR3 totals 14 residues. Trimming shortened V by 2 bases and J by 5 bases, and 10 bases separated the two germline ends. Germline CDR1 is LGHNA and CDR2 is YSLEER. Sequenced here: peripheral blood, sampled in a trial of Ad26.COV2.S vaccine versus placebo. This chain joins TRBV4-3 and TRBJ1-3, with D perhaps TRBD1 (6 bases). The source is a person between 18 and 60 years old who received the Ad26.COV2.S COVID-19 vaccine or a placebo. The CDR3: CASSQNQGRNTIYF. The DNA for the CDR3 is TGCGCCAGCAGCCAAAACCAGGGGAGAAACACCATATATTTT.